This entry lists 23 T cell receptor beta chains sequenced from one sample in a study of T cells expressing NK-cell markers. TCRdb re-called the 5' RACE reads, yielding one record per CDR3 amino acid sequence without DNA. The sample's table shows some 340,000 distinct CDR3 sequences. Input material: blood T cells: a sorted CD56 or NKG2C T cell subset, CD4+ or CD8+ T cells, or bulk PBMC T cells (not recorded which). Receptors originate from a man aged 18-69 years in good health.

This chain connects TRBV7-9 to TRBJ1-5; checking the TCRdb D call of TRBD1 is not possible without DNA. There are 13 residues in the CDR3. Germline assignment: CDR1 SEHNR and CDR2 FQNEAQ (reference sequence). The CDR3 region is CASSKQGSQPQHF.

The chain links TRBV28 to TRBJ2-3; TCRdb gives TRBD1 as the D gene, but with no DNA this cannot be confirmed. Germline CDR1 is MDHEN and CDR2 is SYDVKM. The CDR3 consists of 18 residues. The CDR3 sequence: CASSLVRWAGSSTDTQYF.

The genes are TRBV12-3 or TRBV12-4 and TRBJ1-5; TCRdb's D gene call, TRBD1, goes unchecked for lack of DNA. The CDR3 totals 17 residues. The CDR3 region is CASGFRTARNSNQPQHF.

The chain combines TRBV15 with TRBJ1-4. The V gene's germline CDR1 is LNHNV and CDR2 YYDKDF (reference sequence). CDR3 size: 15 residues. The CDR3 is CATSRDFGSTEKLFF.

V and J are TRBV29-1 and TRBJ1-2; TCRdb returns TRBD1, unconfirmable since there is no DNA. This CDR3 is 16 amino acids long. Germline V gene lookup returns CDR1 SQVTM and CDR2 ANQGSEA. CDR3 region: CSVLQGFSQGVYGYTF.

The chain employs TRBV5-7 and TRBJ1-1; without DNA, the TCRdb call of TRBD1 cannot be checked. TRBV5-7 is noted as an ORF with a role that remains uncertain. The CDR3 runs to 17 residues. The CDR3: CASSLNNRQVMNTEAFF.

This sequence joins TRBV20-1 and TRBJ2-6. CDR1 is DFQATT and CDR2 is SNEGSKA in the germline V gene (reference sequence). The CDR3 contains 14 residues. This CDR3 reads CSARQVPGANVLTF.

V usage is TRBV7-6 and J usage is TRBJ2-1; the TCRdb D gene call, TRBD1, has no DNA to confirm it. CDR1 and CDR2 (germline): SGHVS, FNYEAQ. The CDR3 loop spans 17 amino acids. The CDR3 sequence: CASSSTLTVGAYNEQFF.

The chain links TRBV6-2 or TRBV6-3 to TRBJ2-7; TCRdb names TRBD1, which stays unverified in the absence of DNA. Germline V gives CDR1 MNHEY, CDR2 SVGEGT. This CDR3 has 15 amino acids. The CDR3: CASSPGTGITYEQYF.

V gene TRBV2 combines with J gene TRBJ2-3. In germline, CDR1 is SNHLY, CDR2 FYNNEI. The CDR3 runs to 14 residues. The CDR3 region is CASVRTPTPDTQYF.

This chain connects TRBV20-1 to TRBJ1-6. CDR1 is DFQATT and CDR2 is SNEGSKA in the germline V gene (reference sequence). This CDR3 has 13 amino acids. The CDR3 protein is CSARGSSNSPLHF.

The chain has TRBV19 and TRBJ2-5. The CDR3 contains 12 residues. The germline V gene has CDR1 LNHDA and CDR2 SQIVND (reference sequence). CDR3 amino acids: CASSTGSSAQYF.

J is TRBJ2-7 and V is TRBV27; TCRdb names TRBD1, which stays unverified in the absence of DNA. Germline V gene lookup returns CDR1 MNHEY and CDR2 SMNVEV (reference sequence). The CDR3 has 12 residues. The CDR3 sequence: CASGTGRYEQYF.

The gene calls are TRBV7-2 and TRBJ2-7; TCRdb reports TRBD1, a call that lacks DNA to check it against. The CDR3 sequence is 14 residues long. The germline CDR1 and CDR2 sequences are SGHTA and FQGNSA. The CDR3 region is CASSLARGVGEQYF.

The CDR3 region is CASSLTVLPYGYTF. The chain is built from TRBV5-6 and TRBJ1-2. The CDR3 length is 14 residues. Germline V CDR1 and CDR2: SGHDT, YYEEEE. The full variable domain, its missing parts supplied by reference TRBV5-6 and TRBJ1-2, is DAGVTQSPTHLIKTRGQQVTLRCSPKSGHDTVSWYQQALGQGPQFIFQYYEEEERQRGNFPDRFSGHQFPNYSSELNVNALLLGDSALYLCASSLTVLPYGYTFGSGTRLTVV.

The chain is built from TRBV20-1 and TRBJ1-5; the TRBD1 assignment by TCRdb is unverifiable without DNA. Germline-derived CDR1 and CDR2 are DFQATT and SNEGSKA (reference sequence). CDR3 length: 15 amino acids. CDR3 loop: CSARPRTGGNQPQHF.

The V and J genes are TRBV7-8 and TRBJ2-1; the D call from TCRdb, TRBD2, cannot be confirmed without DNA. The CDR3 spans 15 residues. Germline V gene data show CDR1 as SGHVS and CDR2 as FQNEAQ. The CDR3 here is CASSKLADSYNEQFF.

V and J are TRBV7-2 and TRBJ2-7. The germline V gene encodes CDR1 SGHTA and CDR2 FQGNSA. This CDR3 is 15 amino acids long. The CDR3 sequence: CASSPRYGASYEQYF.

The rearrangement uses TRBV20-1 and TRBJ2-5; TCRdb designates TRBD1, a call that cannot be tested without DNA. Germline V CDR1 and CDR2: DFQATT, SNEGSKA (reference sequence). This CDR3 is built from 15 residues. The CDR3 loop reads CSANGEATREETQYF.

V and J are TRBV7-2 and TRBJ2-5. This CDR3 comprises 15 residues. From germline, CDR1 is SGHTA and CDR2 FQGNSA. The CDR3 sequence is CASSLMTNLRETQYF.

The chain couples TRBV6-2 or TRBV6-3 to TRBJ1-5; with no DNA, the TCRdb D assignment of TRBD1 cannot be verified. From germline, CDR1 is MNHEY and CDR2 SVGEGT. The CDR3 is made up of 17 amino acids. CDR3 protein: CASSYSLRGSRNQPQHF.

The rearrangement links TRBV14 to TRBJ2-7; TCRdb outputs TRBD1, but without DNA this stays unchecked. Looked up from germline, CDR1 is SGHDN and CDR2 is FVKESK. This CDR3 is 15 amino acids long. The CDR3 region is CASSQVARGNYEQYF.

The CDR3 region is CAISESRTSKSTDTQYF. The chain carries TRBV10-3 and TRBJ2-3; there is no DNA to check the TCRdb D call of TRBD2. The CDR3 sequence is 17 residues long. CDR1 and CDR2 (germline): ENHRY, SYGVKD.